This T cell receptor beta chain was recorded in a study of blood T cells in healthy people across ages. Sample-barcoded 5' priming and a J-beta primer mix drove a second PCR of roughly 7 to 11 cycles. MiXCR, applied by TCRdb to the 5' RACE reads, yields one record per CDR3 protein. The profile shows 580,000 or so distinct CDR3 sequences, around 48% of them singletons. Germline loops: CDR1 ENHRY, CDR2 SYGVKD. The CDR3 sequence is 16 residues long. V dropped 3 bases and J dropped 2 bases, with 16 bases sitting between them. The rearrangement links TRBV10-3 to TRBJ2-5, with D maybe TRBD2 (6 bases). This TCR was recovered from a man at least 80 years old in good health. The sample consisted of blood. The CDR3 region has the DNA TGTGCCATCAGTGAAAGGAGTCTGGGGACTCAAGAGACCCAGTACTTC. Its protein product is CAISERSLGTQETQYF.